These 14 T cell receptor beta chains were all obtained from the same sample, sequenced in a study of PD-1 blockade in classical Hodgkin lymphoma. With no exception, relapse followed autologous stem cell transplantation in all patients, and brentuximab vedotin exposure varied. The data were produced by immunoSEQ multiplex PCR, yet TCRdb's version contains in-frame clones alone and is incomplete. Of 98,000 or so clones in the sample, roughly 87% were seen once. The source material was peripheral blood mononuclear cells (PBMCs), sampled before the second cycle of nivolumab. These receptors were taken from a human donor with classical Hodgkin lymphoma.

The chain combines TRBV28 with TRBJ1-2; D is possibly TRBD1 (6 bases). Germline V CDR1 and CDR2: MDHEN, SYDVKM. Trimming stripped 2 bases from V and 4 bases from J, with 14 bases between. The CDR3 runs 15 residues. The CDR3 reads CASSLVSDRIYGYTF. The CDR3 DNA reads as TGTGCCAGCAGTTTAGTTAGTGACAGGATCTATGGCTACACCTTC.

The chain combines TRBV6-5 with TRBJ1-5; D remains ambiguous. Germline CDR1 reads MNHEY; CDR2 reads SVGAGI. V lost 5 bases to trimming and J lost 2 bases, with 10 bases between them. This CDR3 is 14 amino acids long. CDR3: CASSPRWGNQPQHF. The CDR3, as DNA: TGTGCCAGCAGTCCCCGTTGGGGCAATCAGCCCCAGCATTTT.

The J gene is TRBJ2-3, the V gene TRBV7-2; 10 nucleotides agree with TRBD2. In germline, CDR1 is SGHTA, CDR2 FQGNSA. The ends lost 1 base at V and 1 base at J; junction bases unmatched: 8. The CDR3 spans 18 residues. The CDR3 loop is CASSLDAAGGPGTDTQYF. The CDR3 DNA reads as TGTGCCAGCAGCTTAGATGCAGCGGGAGGGCCGGGCACAGATACGCAGTATTTT.

This chain links TRBV30 with TRBJ1-1, with 7 bases identical to TRBD1. CDR1 GTSNPN and CDR2 SVGIG come from the germline V gene (reference sequence). CDR3 length: 13 amino acids. V gave up 4 bases and J gave up 6 bases; unmatched junction bases: 8. The CDR3 nucleotides read TGTGCCTGGACCCAAGACAGGGCCCCTGAAGCTTTCTTT. Encoded protein: CAWTQDRAPEAFF.

The chain links TRBV30 to TRBJ2-5; D perhaps matches TRBD2 (7 bases). CDR1 and CDR2 (germline): GTSNPN, SVGIG (reference sequence). The CDR3 length is 14 residues. V lost 4 bases, J lost 5 bases, and 17 bases lay in between. DNA for the CDR3: TGTGCCTGGACTAGGGGGGGCAGCGGGGAGACCCAGTACTTC. As protein: CAWTRGGSGETQYF. Supplemented by reference TRBV30 and TRBJ2-5, the full variable domain reads SQTIHQWPATLVQPVGSPLSLECTVEGTSNPNLYWYRQAAGRGLQLLFYSVGIGQISSEVPQNLSASRPQDRQFILSSKKLLLSDSGFYLCAWTRGGSGETQYFGPGTRLLVL.

The chain employs TRBV5-5 and TRBJ2-5; 7 bases map to TRBD2. Germline loops: CDR1 SGHKS, CDR2 YYEKEE (reference sequence). The CDR3 covers 14 residues. J lost 4 bases, V lost 4 bases, and 7 bases had no gene match. In DNA, the CDR3 is TGTGCCAGCAGCCCGGGTCCGGGGGGAGAGACCCAGTACTTC. This encodes CASSPGPGGETQYF.

V gene TRBV10-3 combines with J gene TRBJ2-7; D remains unclear. V was pared by 2 bases and J by 3 bases, with 11 bases between. The CDR3 contains 14 residues. Germline V gene lookup returns CDR1 ENHRY and CDR2 SYGVKD. CDR3 loop: CAISEATTLYEQYF. The CDR3, as DNA: TGTGCCATCAGTGAGGCCACGACTCTCTACGAGCAGTACTTC.

The chain combines TRBV28 with TRBJ1-2, with a tentative D call TRBD1 (6 bases). The CDR3 runs to 13 residues. V was cut by 6 bases and J by 4 bases, with 12 bases left in between. Germline CDR1 is MDHEN and CDR2 is SYDVKM. The CDR3 here is CASSRQAGYGYTF. The CDR3 DNA reads as TGTGCCAGCAGCCGACAGGCTGGCTATGGCTACACCTTC.

V gene TRBV5-4 combines with J gene TRBJ2-7, with 13 positions matching TRBD2. The CDR3 contains 17 residues. CDR1 is SGHNT, CDR2 YYREEE, per germline (reference sequence). V lost 4 bases to trimming and J lost 2 bases; unmatched junction nucleotides: 9. In DNA form, the CDR3 reads TGTGCCAGCAGCGGGACTAGCGGGAACTACCGAGCCTACGAGCAGTACTTC. It is translated as CASSGTSGNYRAYEQYF.

The chain has TRBV2 and TRBJ2-5, with D maybe TRBD2 (6 bases). V was trimmed by 3 bases and J by 4 bases, leaving 18 bases between them. Germline loops: CDR1 SNHLY, CDR2 FYNNEI. This CDR3 contains 16 residues. The CDR3: CASSESGWAGGETQYF. The CDR3 DNA reads as TGTGCCAGCAGTGAGTCAGGTTGGGCCGGGGGAGAGACCCAGTACTTC.

This chain connects TRBV9 to TRBJ2-1; D call uncertain. Germline V gene lookup returns CDR1 SGDLS and CDR2 YYNGEE. V shed 1 base and J shed 5 bases, with 7 bases lying between them. This CDR3 has 13 residues. The CDR3 coding sequence is TGTGCCAGCAGCGTACCCCCTAACAATGAGCAGTTCTTC. It codes for CASSVPPNNEQFF.

The chain is built from TRBV28 and TRBJ2-7; a possible D gene is TRBD1 (6 bases). V dropped 3 bases and J dropped 6 bases, with 9 bases sitting between them. The CDR3 length is 12 residues. Germline CDR1 MDHEN, CDR2 SYDVKM. CDR3 sequence reads: CASSLRGIEQYF. CDR3 DNA: TGTGCCAGCAGTTTGAGGGGGATCGAGCAGTACTTC.

V is TRBV2 and J is TRBJ2-7; D tentatively reads TRBD1 or TRBD2 (5 bases each). The CDR3 runs 12 residues. Germline loops: CDR1 SNHLY, CDR2 FYNNEI. Trimming removed 6 bases at V and 4 bases at J, with 10 bases between. CDR3 DNA sequence: TGTGCCAGCAGCTCGGGACCTTACGAGCAGTACTTC. As protein: CASSSGPYEQYF.

The chain recombines TRBV6-4 with TRBJ2-2; D may be TRBD1 (5 bases). Germline loops: CDR1 MRHNA, CDR2 SNTAGT. The V end was cut by 5 bases, the J end by 6 bases, with 10 bases between. The CDR3 sequence is 13 residues long. The CDR3 nucleotides read TGTGCCAGCAGTTCCCAGGGTTCCGGGGAGCTGTTTTTT. Translation gives CASSSQGSGELFF.